The 20 T cell receptor beta chains given below trace back to one sample, sequenced in a study of cytomegalovirus exposure and HLA in healthy donors. PCR used 60 Vbeta primers and 13 Jbeta primers. The repertoire was sequenced with immunoSEQ multiplex PCR; TCRdb's copy has only in-frame clones and lacks some. The sample lists about 150,000 clones; approximately 60% were seen once. The sample was PBMCs. The receptor set was obtained from a woman in her 40s in good health and CMV-seronegative.

The chain employs TRBV6-5 and TRBJ2-5, with D perhaps matching TRBD2 (6 bases). The CDR3 consists of 14 residues. Germline V lookup: CDR1 MNHEY, CDR2 SVGAGI. V lost 2 bases and J 3 bases, leaving 10 bases between the germline ends. Written as DNA, the CDR3 is TGTGCCAGCAGTTACCCGGGACTGAAAGAGACCCAGTACTTC. Encoded protein: CASSYPGLKETQYF.

The sample holds one count of this clone. The chain joins TRBV5-1 to TRBJ1-1; D possibly corresponds to TRBD1 (6 bases). The CDR3 has 15 residues. The germline CDR1 and CDR2 sequences are SGHRS and YFSETQ. V was trimmed by 4 bases and J by 1 base, leaving 14 bases between them. CDR3 protein: CASSKASDRNTEAFF. In DNA, the CDR3 is TGCGCCAGCAGCAAAGCCTCGGACAGGAACACTGAAGCTTTCTTT.

The CDR3 region is CASSQDRRGSEQYF. CDR3 nucleotide sequence: TGCGCCAGCAGCCAAGACAGGAGGGGATCCGAGCAGTACTTC. This chain uses TRBV4-3 with TRBJ2-7; perhaps TRBD2 as D (6 bases). CDR3 length: 14 residues. Germline CDR1 is LGHNA and CDR2 is YSLEER. V lost 0 bases and J lost 6, with 12 bases in between.

The rearrangement uses TRBV28 and TRBJ2-4; TRBD1 matches 9 bases. Germline assignment: CDR1 MDHEN and CDR2 SYDVKM. CDR3 length equals 10 residues. The V gene end was trimmed by 4 bases and the J gene end by 15 bases; junction bases not matched to a gene: 1. The CDR3 protein is CASSWDRVYF. CDR3 nucleotide sequence: TGTGCCAGCAGTTGGGACAGGGTGTACTTC. The variable domain in full, with the rest retrieved from reference TRBV28 and TRBJ2-4, is DVKVTQSSRYLVKRTGEKVFLECVQDMDHENMFWYRQDPGLGLRLIYFSYDVKMKEKGDIPEGYSVSREKKERFSLILESASTNQTSMYLCASSWDRVYFGAGTRLSVL.

The gene calls are TRBV4-1 and TRBJ2-3; 12 bases align to TRBD2. CDR3 length equals 15 residues. Germline values: CDR1 MGHRA, CDR2 YSYEKL. J gave up 5 bases and V 1 base, and 1 base lay outside the gene matches. The chain's CDR3 is CASSQGTSGVDTQYF. CDR3 bases: TGCGCCAGCAGCCAAGGGACTAGCGGGGTAGATACGCAGTATTTT.

Only one count was recorded for this clone. The V call is TRBV9, the J call TRBJ1-1; D is perhaps TRBD1 (5 bases). Trimming took 4 bases from V and 2 from J, leaving 12 bases between them. Germline V gene data show CDR1 as SGDLS and CDR2 as YYNGEE. CDR3 length: 14 amino acids. CDR3 DNA: TGTGCCAGCAGCCCCTCCGGGACTAACACTGAAGCTTTCTTT. Protein product: CASSPSGTNTEAFF. Filled out from reference TRBV9 and TRBJ1-1, the complete variable domain reads DSGVTQTPKHLITATGQRVTLRCSPRSGDLSVYWYQQSLDQGLQFLIQYYNGEERAKGNILERFSAQQFPDLHSELNLSSLELGDSALYFCASSPSGTNTEAFFGQGTRLTVV.

V gene TRBV7-9 combines with J gene TRBJ2-7; D call uncertain. The V gene's germline CDR1 is SEHNR and CDR2 FQNEAQ (reference sequence). The CDR3 totals 13 residues. Trimming took 3 bases from V and 2 from J, leaving 8 bases between them. CDR3 in amino acids: CASSLIDPYEQYF. Here the CDR3 DNA reads TGTGCCAGCAGCTTGATAGATCCCTACGAGCAGTACTTC.

The V call is TRBV11-2, the J call TRBJ2-5; no clear D gene. V lost 5 bases, J lost 1 base, and 8 bases lay in between. The CDR3 contains 13 residues. Germline CDR1 is SGHAT and CDR2 is FQNNGV. CDR3 amino acids: CASSTQVQETQYF. In DNA form, the CDR3 reads TGTGCCAGCAGCACTCAGGTCCAAGAGACCCAGTACTTC.

The rearrangement uses TRBV7-2 and TRBJ2-1; 9 bases are shared with TRBD2. This CDR3 is 16 amino acids long. The V gene end was trimmed by 7 bases and the J gene end by 4 bases; junction bases not matched to a gene: 11. CDR1 and CDR2 (germline): SGHTA, FQGNSA. The CDR3: CASTLRFSGGYNEQFF. As DNA, the CDR3 is TGTGCCAGCACCCTTCGCTTCAGCGGGGGGTACAATGAGCAGTTCTTC.

The chain combines TRBV7-3 with TRBJ2-1, with TRBD2 matching 16 bases. Trimming removed 1 base from V and 8 bases from J; junction bases left unmatched: 8. Germline assignment: CDR1 SGHTA and CDR2 FQGTGA. The length of the CDR3 is 18 residues. CDR3 sequence reads: CASSLMGTSGGALDEQFF. The CDR3, as DNA: TGTGCCAGCAGCTTAATGGGGACTAGCGGGGGGGCCTTGGATGAGCAGTTCTTC.

This clone was counted a few times. The chain employs TRBV7-3 and TRBJ2-1; the D gene is possibly TRBD2 (7 bases). Germline assignment: CDR1 SGHTA and CDR2 FQGTGA. V lost 2 bases and J 9 bases, leaving 17 bases between the germline ends. The CDR3 contains 15 residues. CDR3 region: CASSLVGGGSGEQFF. CDR3 DNA: TGTGCCAGCAGCTTAGTAGGGGGGGGTTCCGGTGAGCAGTTCTTC. Combining the CDR3 with reference TRBV7-3 and TRBJ2-1 gives the whole variable domain GAGVSQTPSNKVTEKGKYVELRCDPISGHTALYWYRQSLGQGPEFLIYFQGTGAADDSGLPNDRFFAVRPEGSVSTLKIQRTERGDSAVYLCASSLVGGGSGEQFFGPGTRLTVL.

The rearrangement links TRBV29-1 to TRBJ1-1; 12 nucleotides agree with TRBD1. CDR3 size: 14 residues. The germline V gene encodes CDR1 SQVTM and CDR2 ANQGSEA. V was pared by 7 bases and J by 4 bases, with 7 bases of the junction left unmatched. CDR3 nucleotides: TGCAGCGCCGGGGACAGGGGGCGGATCACTGAAGCTTTCTTT. Residues: CSAGDRGRITEAFF.

V is TRBV5-6 and J is TRBJ1-6; 8 bases align to TRBD1. Germline V gives CDR1 SGHDT, CDR2 YYEEEE. Trimming removed 3 bases from V and 7 bases from J; junction bases left unmatched: 6. This CDR3 has 15 residues. In DNA form, the CDR3 reads TGTGCCAGCAGCTGGTGGACAGGGAACAATTCACCCCTCCACTTT. Its translation: CASSWWTGNNSPLHF.

The V and J genes are TRBV18 and TRBJ2-7; D uncertain. Trimming stripped 9 bases from V and 8 bases from J, with 5 bases between. The CDR3 totals 8 residues. CDR1 is KGHSH and CDR2 is LQKENI in the germline V gene. DNA for the CDR3: TGTGCCAGTAAAAAGCAGTACTTC. Protein sequence: CASKKQYF.

The gene calls are TRBV5-1 and TRBJ2-1; D possibly corresponds to TRBD1 (5 bases). V lost 4 bases, J lost 5 bases, and 10 bases lay in between. Germline-derived CDR1 and CDR2 are SGHRS and YFSETQ. CDR3 length: 13 residues. CDR3 coding DNA: TGCGCCAGCAGCCTCGTAGGGGACAATGAGCAGTTCTTC. Protein: CASSLVGDNEQFF.

In its sample, this clone was seen once. The chain links TRBV6-5 to TRBJ2-5, with 8 bases lining up with TRBD1. Germline assignment: CDR1 MNHEY and CDR2 SVGAGI. The CDR3 spans 15 residues. V lost 5 bases to trimming and J lost 0 bases; unmatched junction nucleotides: 5. CDR3 nucleotides: TGTGCCAGCAGTCCGGACAGGGCGTACCAAGAGACCCAGTACTTC. This codes for CASSPDRAYQETQYF.

With regard to this clone: Mismatch with germline at one junction end may stem from a read error. The rearrangement links TRBV28 to TRBJ2-7; D might be TRBD2 (5 bases). Germline V gene data show CDR1 as MDHEN and CDR2 as SYDVKM. The CDR3 loop spans 15 amino acids. CDR3 DNA: TGTGCCAGCAATTTACACGCAGCGCGGGTAGGCGAGCAGTACTTC. Protein product: CASNLHAARVGEQYF.

The chain combines TRBV5-1 with TRBJ2-7, with 8 bases that match TRBD1. In germline, CDR1 is SGHRS, CDR2 YFSETQ. Losses at the gene ends were 2 bases for V and 1 base for J; bases not matched to a gene: 2. The CDR3 is made up of 14 amino acids. CDR3 residues: CASSLGQGSYEQYF. In DNA form, the CDR3 reads TGCGCCAGCAGCTTAGGACAGGGATCCTACGAGCAGTACTTC.

This rearrangement joins TRBV29-1 to TRBJ2-1, with 7 bases aligning to TRBD2. Losses at the gene ends were 6 bases for V and 8 bases for J; bases not matched to a gene: 16. This CDR3 region has 15 residues. Germline V gives CDR1 SQVTM, CDR2 ANQGSEA. The CDR3: CSVGGGKYHEDEQFF. The CDR3 nucleotides are TGCAGCGTGGGGGGAGGGAAATATCATGAGGATGAGCAGTTCTTC.

The chain is built from TRBV7-9 and TRBJ2-1; TRBD2 agrees at 8 bases. This CDR3 region has 14 residues. V was clipped by 3 bases and J by 6 bases; unmatched bases: 4. In germline, CDR1 is SEHNR, CDR2 FQNEAQ (reference sequence). The CDR3 nucleotides are TGTGCCAGCAGCTTCCGGGGGGGCCCCAATGAGCAGTTCTTC. Translation: CASSFRGGPNEQFF.